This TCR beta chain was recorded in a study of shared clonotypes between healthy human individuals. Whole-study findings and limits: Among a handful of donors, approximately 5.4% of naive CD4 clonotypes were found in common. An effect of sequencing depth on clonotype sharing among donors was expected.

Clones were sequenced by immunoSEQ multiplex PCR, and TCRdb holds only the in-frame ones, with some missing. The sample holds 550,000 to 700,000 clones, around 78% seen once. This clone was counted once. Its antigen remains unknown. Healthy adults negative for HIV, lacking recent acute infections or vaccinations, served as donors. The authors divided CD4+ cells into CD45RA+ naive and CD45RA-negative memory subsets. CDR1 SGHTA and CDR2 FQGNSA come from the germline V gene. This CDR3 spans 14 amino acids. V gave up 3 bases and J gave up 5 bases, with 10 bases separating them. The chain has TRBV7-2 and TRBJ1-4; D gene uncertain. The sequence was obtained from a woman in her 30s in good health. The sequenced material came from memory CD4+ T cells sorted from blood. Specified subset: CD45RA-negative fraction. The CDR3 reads CASSFNFVNEKLFF. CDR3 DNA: TGTGCCAGCAGCTTTAATTTCGTAAATGAAAAACTGTTTTTT.